Below are 18 T cell receptor beta chains sequenced from a single sample in a study of blood T cell repertoires in COVID-19. The data were produced by immunoSEQ multiplex PCR, yet TCRdb's version contains in-frame clones alone and is incomplete. The table has tens of thousands of clones, approximately 90% seen once; the top ten hold about 8%. The material sequenced was peripheral blood. The receptor set was obtained from a man aged 30 to 45 with acute or convalescent COVID-19.

This chain links TRBV2 with TRBJ1-5; 7 nucleotides agree with TRBD1. The J segment lost 7 bases and the V segment lost 6 bases, leaving 6 bases of the junction unmatched. CDR1 SNHLY and CDR2 FYNNEI come from the germline V gene. The CDR3 loop spans 13 amino acids. DNA of the CDR3: TGTGCCAGCAGACCCACAGGGGTGCAGCCCCAGCATTTT. This sequence encodes CASRPTGVQPQHF.

V gene TRBV5-1 combines with J gene TRBJ2-1, with TRBD1 as a possible D gene (10 bases). The CDR3 consists of 17 residues. V was pared by 5 bases and J by 12 bases, with 30 bases between. Per the germline V gene, CDR1 is SGHRS and CDR2 is YFSETQ. The CDR3 loop reads CASRRDRGEQREVRQFF. The CDR3, as DNA: TGCGCCAGCAGAAGGGACAGGGGAGAACAGCGGGAGGTCCGGCAGTTCTTC.

The rearrangement joins TRBV15 to TRBJ2-5; no reliable D call. There are 12 residues in the CDR3. Germline CDR1 is LNHNV and CDR2 is YYDKDF (reference sequence). The V and J ends lost 0 bases and 7 bases respectively, with 6 bases between them. For the CDR3, the DNA is TGTGCCACCAGCAGAGATCGCGGGACCCAGTACTTC. Translated, it gives CATSRDRGTQYF.

V is TRBV18 and J is TRBJ2-5; 9 positions agree with TRBD1. The ends lost 3 bases at V and 3 bases at J; junction bases unmatched: 5. Per the germline V gene, CDR1 is KGHSH and CDR2 is LQKENI. The CDR3 extends over 15 amino acids. The CDR3 region has the DNA TGTGCCAGCTCACCGAGGGACAGGGCAGAAGAGACCCAGTACTTC. Translation gives CASSPRDRAEETQYF.

The chain joins TRBV5-5 to TRBJ1-2; 7 nucleotides agree with TRBD1. The CDR3 length is 13 residues. Trimming at V came to 4 bases and at J to 6 bases, leaving 6 bases not matched to a gene. Germline CDR1 is SGHKS and CDR2 is YYEKEE (reference sequence). The DNA for the CDR3 is TGTGCCAGCAGCGGTACCGGGACAGATGGCTACACCTTC. Translation: CASSGTGTDGYTF.

This rearrangement joins TRBV7-8 to TRBJ2-5; D unclear. Per the germline V gene, CDR1 is SGHVS and CDR2 is FQNEAQ. CDR3 length: 14 residues. Trimming left V 3 bases short and J 4 bases short, with 12 bases between. The CDR3 nucleotides read TGTGCCAGCAGCTTTTCAGGATTCGTAGAGACCCAGTACTTC. It codes for CASSFSGFVETQYF.

The V call is TRBV10-1, the J call TRBJ2-1, with 7 bases that match TRBD1. The V and J ends lost 2 bases and 6 bases, in that order; junction bases with no gene match: 4. The CDR3 is 14 residues long. CDR1 is WNHNN, CDR2 SYGVQD, per germline (reference sequence). The CDR3 DNA reads as TGCGCCAGCAGTGAGACCGGACAGGTCAATGAGCAGTTCTTC. As protein: CASSETGQVNEQFF.

The table lists this clone with a few counts. J is TRBJ1-5 and V is TRBV9; maybe TRBD1 (5 bases). This CDR3 comprises 15 residues. The germline CDR1 and CDR2 sequences are SGDLS and YYNGEE. The V end was cut by 5 bases, the J end by 0 bases, with 12 bases between. The CDR3 DNA reads TGTGCCAGCAGTCCATCAGGGTATAGCAATCAGCCCCAGCATTTT. This encodes CASSPSGYSNQPQHF.

The chain is built from TRBV28 and TRBJ2-4, with D hard to call. Trimming took off 3 bases at V and 11 bases at J, with 20 bases between the two ends. The CDR3 is made up of 15 amino acids. The germline V gene has CDR1 MDHEN and CDR2 SYDVKM. The CDR3 spells CASSLSSATYEVQYF. CDR3 DNA sequence: TGTGCCAGCAGTTTGTCCTCCGCAACTTACGAGGTTCAGTACTTC.

The J gene is TRBJ1-2, the V gene TRBV5-4; D uncertain. Trimming cost V 7 bases and J 5 bases, with 15 bases left between them. Looked up from germline, CDR1 is SGHNT and CDR2 is YYREEE (reference sequence). This CDR3 has 13 residues. CDR3 in amino acids: CASRPIAGYGYTF. As DNA, the CDR3 is TGTGCCAGCCGCCCCATCGCCGGGTATGGCTACACCTTC.

This chain uses TRBV15 with TRBJ2-3, with 8 bases matching TRBD2. Germline CDR1 reads LNHNV; CDR2 reads YYDKDF (reference sequence). The junction had 9 bases not matched to a gene; V was cut back by 3 bases and J by 1 base. The CDR3 length is 17 residues. The CDR3 region is CATSSELAGRRTDTQYF. CDR3 in DNA: TGTGCCACCAGCAGTGAATTAGCGGGGAGGCGCACAGATACGCAGTATTTT.

In DNA, the CDR3 is TGTGCCAGCAGTTTCGGAGTCACTGAAGCTTTCTTT. Residues: CASSFGVTEAFF. The chain links TRBV12-3 or TRBV12-4 to TRBJ1-1; D not certain. There are 12 residues in the CDR3. V lost 3 bases and J 4 bases, leaving 6 bases between the germline ends.

This sequence joins TRBV6-2 or TRBV6-3 and TRBJ1-6; D gene uncertain. V lost 5 bases to trimming and J lost 8 bases, with 10 bases between them. This CDR3 contains 13 residues. Germline values: CDR1 MNHEY, CDR2 SVGEGT. The CDR3 is CASSSTAYSPLHF. The CDR3, as DNA: TGTGCCAGCAGTAGTACAGCCTATTCACCCCTCCACTTT.

The chain is built from TRBV6-4 and TRBJ2-3, with 12 bases matching TRBD2. Germline CDR1 MRHNA, CDR2 SNTAGT. With 2 bases clipped from V and 3 bases from J, the junction kept 0 bases outside the gene matches. CDR3 length equals 15 residues. CDR3 nucleotide sequence: TGTGCCAGCAGTGACGGGACTAGCGGGACAGATACGCAGTATTTT. It translates to CASSDGTSGTDTQYF.

The chain uses TRBV13 and TRBJ2-7; 7 bases line up with TRBD1. The V gene end was trimmed by 5 bases and the J gene end by 2 bases; junction bases not matched to a gene: 21. The CDR3 runs to 19 residues. In germline, CDR1 is PRHDT, CDR2 FYEKMQ (reference sequence). The CDR3 reads CASSPIRSRGPYKAYEQYF. The CDR3 bases are TGTGCCAGCAGCCCCATACGCTCAAGGGGGCCGTATAAAGCCTACGAGCAGTACTTC.

There are a few counts of this clone. The chain employs TRBV10-1 and TRBJ2-2; TRBD1 aligns across 7 bases. Germline V gene lookup returns CDR1 WNHNN and CDR2 SYGVQD (reference sequence). The CDR3 length is 17 residues. The V and J ends lost 4 bases and 6 bases, in that order; junction bases with no gene match: 14. In nucleotides, the CDR3 is TGCGCCAGCAGTGGAGCCGGTGCCAGGGGGAATTCCGGGGAGCTGTTTTTT. Encoded protein: CASSGAGARGNSGELFF.

The V and J genes are TRBV6-2 or TRBV6-3 and TRBJ2-1; 7 bases are shared with TRBD2. Germline trimming cut 6 bases from V and 10 bases from J; bases unmatched to any gene: 12. Germline V CDR1 and CDR2: MNHEY, SVGEGT. The CDR3 sequence is 14 residues long. The CDR3 bases are TGTGCCAGCAGCCTCCTAGCCCGGACTAGGGAGCAGTTCTTC. It yields the protein CASSLLARTREQFF.

The chain employs TRBV30 and TRBJ2-7; D call uncertain. The CDR3 covers 13 residues. The V gene's germline CDR1 is GTSNPN and CDR2 SVGIG (reference sequence). Trimming left V 5 bases short and J 7 bases short, with 18 bases between. For the CDR3, the DNA is TGTGCCTGGGCAAGGAAGGCAGGTTCAGAGCAGTACTTC. This codes for CAWARKAGSEQYF.